The 10 T cell receptor beta chains listed next were all sequenced from one sample in a study of graft-versus-host responses after intestinal transplantation. Data came from immunoSEQ multiplex PCR; TCRdb stores just in-frame clones and leaves some out. The repertoire holds around 50,000 clones, with about 90% as singletons. The sequencing here drew on PBMCs, taken 26 days after transplant. The receptor set was obtained from a human patient who received an intestinal transplant, so some T cells may come from the graft donor.

The chain carries TRBV13 and TRBJ1-1; no firm D call. Trimming stripped 5 bases from V and 5 bases from J, with 9 bases between. The length of the CDR3 is 12 residues. Per germline, CDR1 PRHDT and CDR2 FYEKMQ (reference sequence). CDR3 region: CASSPSRTEAFF. CDR3 in DNA: TGTGCCAGCAGCCCCTCGCGGACTGAAGCTTTCTTT.

This chain joins TRBV9 and TRBJ2-5, with TRBD2 matching over 7 bases. The CDR3 consists of 15 residues. Germline V gives CDR1 SGDLS, CDR2 YYNGEE. Losses at the gene ends were 4 bases for V and 5 bases for J; bases not matched to a gene: 11. The CDR3 protein is CASSSPEGRGETQYF. The DNA for the CDR3 is TGTGCCAGCAGCTCCCCTGAGGGGCGGGGGGAGACCCAGTACTTC.

The genes are TRBV7-9 and TRBJ1-1; D is unresolved. The CDR3 spans 13 residues. V was trimmed by 2 bases and J by 10 bases, leaving 14 bases between them. CDR1 is SEHNR and CDR2 is FQNEAQ in the germline V gene (reference sequence). The chain's CDR3 is CASSLPQVPGAFF. The CDR3 bases are TGTGCCAGCAGCTTACCTCAGGTACCTGGAGCTTTCTTT.

This chain's CDR3 is CATSRDLLQTEAFF. DNA of the CDR3: TGTGCCACCAGCAGAGATTTATTACAGACTGAAGCTTTCTTT. This chain links TRBV15 with TRBJ1-1; unclear D gene. Germline values: CDR1 LNHNV, CDR2 YYDKDF (reference sequence). The CDR3 has 14 amino acids. Trimming removed 0 bases at V and 5 bases at J, with 10 bases between.

This sequence joins TRBV29-1 and TRBJ1-1, with 7 bases identical to TRBD1. The CDR3 runs to 13 residues. V was clipped by 3 bases and J by 1 base; unmatched bases: 2. Germline V gene lookup returns CDR1 SQVTM and CDR2 ANQGSEA. In DNA form, the CDR3 reads TGCAGCGTTGAGGGGACAGAGAACACTGAAGCTTTCTTT. This translates into CSVEGTENTEAFF.

The chain links TRBV11-2 to TRBJ2-1, with TRBD2 identical over 9 bases. The CDR3 spans 15 residues. J lost 3 bases, V lost 0 bases, and 0 bases had no gene match. Germline V lookup: CDR1 SGHAT, CDR2 FQNNGV. In DNA, the CDR3 is TGTGCCAGCAGCTTAGAAGCGGGGGGCTACAATGAGCAGTTCTTC. Protein product: CASSLEAGGYNEQFF.

The chain employs TRBV4-1 and TRBJ2-7; 10 nucleotides agree with TRBD1. Unmatched junction bases numbered 1, after V lost 1 base and J lost 4 bases. The germline V gene has CDR1 MGHRA and CDR2 YSYEKL. The CDR3 extends over 14 amino acids. The CDR3 protein is CASSQVGQGYEQYF. CDR3 DNA: TGCGCCAGCAGCCAAGTGGGACAGGGGTACGAGCAGTACTTC.

The CDR3 DNA reads TGTGCCAGCAGTCCCGGGACTAGCGGGGGCTATGAGCAGTTCTTC. Amino acid sequence: CASSPGTSGGYEQFF. The chain is built from TRBV6-5 and TRBJ2-1; TRBD2 matches 14 bases. Germline V gives CDR1 MNHEY, CDR2 SVGAGI. V shed 5 bases and J 8 bases; nucleotides not matched to a gene: 5. The CDR3 is made up of 15 amino acids.

The V call is TRBV6-5, the J call TRBJ2-1; no definite D call. Trimming removed 6 bases at V and 0 bases at J, with 6 bases between. This CDR3 contains 13 residues. CDR1 and CDR2 (germline): MNHEY, SVGAGI. The CDR3 region has the DNA TGTGCCAGCAGGAAGAGCTCCTACAATGAGCAGTTCTTC. Translating gives CASRKSSYNEQFF.

The V gene is TRBV7-2, the J gene TRBJ2-5; the match to TRBD2 covers 10 bases. Germline values: CDR1 SGHTA, CDR2 FQGNSA. Trimming cost V 4 bases and J 5 bases; bases outside gene matches: 19. The CDR3 is made up of 19 amino acids. The CDR3 region has the DNA TGTGCCAGCAGCTCTGTGGGGCGTAGAGCGGGGGGGCCGGGGGAGACCCAGTACTTC. Translating it yields CASSSVGRRAGGPGETQYF. The full variable domain, completed using reference TRBV7-2 and TRBJ2-5, is GAGVSQSPSNKVTEKGKDVELRCDPISGHTALYWYRQSLGQGLEFLIYFQGNSAPDKSGLPSDRFSAERTGGSVSTLTIQRTQQEDSAVYLCASSSVGRRAGGPGETQYFGPGTRLLVL.